This T cell receptor (beta chain) was recovered during a study of T cell changes during pregnancy in multiple sclerosis (dated by TCRdb to between 2017 and 2020). Some background on the complete study: Changes in the T cell repertoire over the course of pregnancy were examined in this study in women with multiple sclerosis.

As for this clone: No cognate antigen has been identified for it. Per-nucleotide qualities are absent, and no much larger clonotype sits a single base away.

Receptor amplification or capture employed the immunoSEQ multiplex PCR assay. TCRdb carries this immuneACCESS record with in-frame sequences only. Its versions omit some clonotypes, under half of them owing to an unresolved V gene in the studies checked, with the rest unexplained. The sample table shows approximately 90,000 clones, and 91% are seen once. In total, the top ten clones hold about 1.7% of the sample. The TCR comes from a female donor in good health, enrolled as a control in a pregnancy study. The sequencing here drew on peripheral blood, taken after pregnancy.

The DNA sequence is TGTGCCAGCAGCTTGGGCGGGGGGACCGCAGATACGCAGTATTTT. Its protein is CASSLGGGTADTQYF. The rearranged segments are TRBV7-9 and TRBJ2-3; 8 central nucleotides agree with TRBD2. The CDR3 covers 15 residues, taking in both the cysteine and the phenylalanine. CDR3 DNA is the only sequence kept; it has 45 bases, read in frame from the first base. V lost 3 bases and J lost 4 bases, and the count of bases not matched to a germline gene is 6. CDR1 is given as SEHNR and CDR2 as FQNEAQ, both from the germline V gene (reference sequence).